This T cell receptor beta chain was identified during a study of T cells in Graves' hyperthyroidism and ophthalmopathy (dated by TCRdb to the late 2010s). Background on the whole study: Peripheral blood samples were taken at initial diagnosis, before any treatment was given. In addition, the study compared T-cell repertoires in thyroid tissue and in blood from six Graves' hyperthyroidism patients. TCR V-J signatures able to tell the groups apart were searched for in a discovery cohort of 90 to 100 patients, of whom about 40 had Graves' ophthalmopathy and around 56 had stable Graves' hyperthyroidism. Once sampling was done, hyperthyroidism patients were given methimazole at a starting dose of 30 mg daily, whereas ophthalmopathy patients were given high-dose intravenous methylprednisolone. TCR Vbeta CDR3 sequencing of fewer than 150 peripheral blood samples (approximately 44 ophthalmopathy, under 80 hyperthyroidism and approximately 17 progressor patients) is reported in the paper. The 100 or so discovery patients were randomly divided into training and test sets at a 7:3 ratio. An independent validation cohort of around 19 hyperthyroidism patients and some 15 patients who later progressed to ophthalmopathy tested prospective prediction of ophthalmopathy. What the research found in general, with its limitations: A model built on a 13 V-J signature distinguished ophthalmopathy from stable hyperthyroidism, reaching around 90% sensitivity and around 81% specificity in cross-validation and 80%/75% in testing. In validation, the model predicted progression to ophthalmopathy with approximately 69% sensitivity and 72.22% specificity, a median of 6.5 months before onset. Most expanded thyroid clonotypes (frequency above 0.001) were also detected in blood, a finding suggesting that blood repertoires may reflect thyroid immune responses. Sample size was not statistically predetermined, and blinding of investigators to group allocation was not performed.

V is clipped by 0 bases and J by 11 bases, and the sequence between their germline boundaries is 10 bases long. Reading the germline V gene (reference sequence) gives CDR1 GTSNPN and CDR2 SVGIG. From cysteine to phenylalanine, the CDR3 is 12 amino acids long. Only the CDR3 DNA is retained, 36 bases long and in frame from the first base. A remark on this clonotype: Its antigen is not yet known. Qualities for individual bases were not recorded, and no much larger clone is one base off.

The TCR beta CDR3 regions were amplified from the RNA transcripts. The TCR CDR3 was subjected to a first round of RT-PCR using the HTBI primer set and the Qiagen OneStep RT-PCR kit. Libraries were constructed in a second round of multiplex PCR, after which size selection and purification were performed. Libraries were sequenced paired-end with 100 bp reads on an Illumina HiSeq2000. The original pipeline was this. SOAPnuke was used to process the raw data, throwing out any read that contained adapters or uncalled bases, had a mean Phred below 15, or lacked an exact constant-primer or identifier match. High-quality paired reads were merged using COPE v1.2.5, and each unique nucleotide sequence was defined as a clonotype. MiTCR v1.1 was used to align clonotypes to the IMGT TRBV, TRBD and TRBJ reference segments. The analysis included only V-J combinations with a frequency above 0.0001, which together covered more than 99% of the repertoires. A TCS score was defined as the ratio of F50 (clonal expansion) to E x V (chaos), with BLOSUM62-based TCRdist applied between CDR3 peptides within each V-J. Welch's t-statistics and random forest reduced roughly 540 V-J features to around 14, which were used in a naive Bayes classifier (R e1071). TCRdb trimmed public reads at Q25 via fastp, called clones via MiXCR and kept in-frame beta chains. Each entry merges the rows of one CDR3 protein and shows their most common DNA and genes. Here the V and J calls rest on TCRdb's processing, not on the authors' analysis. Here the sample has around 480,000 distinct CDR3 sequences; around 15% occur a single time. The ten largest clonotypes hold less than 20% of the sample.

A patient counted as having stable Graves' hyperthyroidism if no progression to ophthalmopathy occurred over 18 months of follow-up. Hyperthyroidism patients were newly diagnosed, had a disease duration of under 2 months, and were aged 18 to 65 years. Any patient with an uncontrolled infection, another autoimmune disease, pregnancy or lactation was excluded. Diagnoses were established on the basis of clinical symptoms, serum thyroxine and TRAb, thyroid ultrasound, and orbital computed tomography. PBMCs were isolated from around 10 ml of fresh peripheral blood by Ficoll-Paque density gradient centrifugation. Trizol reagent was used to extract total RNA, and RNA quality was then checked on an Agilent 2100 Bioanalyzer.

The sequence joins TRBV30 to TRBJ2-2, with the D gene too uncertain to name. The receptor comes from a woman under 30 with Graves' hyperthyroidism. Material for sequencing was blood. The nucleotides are TGTGCCTGGAGTGTTCGGTCTGGAGAGCTGTTTTTT. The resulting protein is CAWSVRSGELFF.